These T cell receptor beta chains were read from a single sample in a study of metastatic and nonmetastatic thyroid tumors. MiXCR was used by TCRdb to re-call the PCR reads. This table has under 20,000 clones, approximately 22% appearing once. Input material: adjacent normal tissue. The receptors come from a female donor with papillary thyroid cancer or a benign thyroid nodule (not recorded which). Some clones in this sample may be carry-over from other donors' samples. Both conserved end residues are part of each CDR3. A D gene is named only where the DNA matches it firmly. Clone size is shown for a subset of rows, as once, few, many or a class of expanded clone.

abundance	v_gene	d_gene	j_gene	CDR3aa	CDR3nt
NA	TRBV11-2	NA	TRBJ2-1	CASSLDKPPFNNEQFF	TGTGCCAGCAGCTTAGATAAGCCTCCCTTTAACAATGAGCAGTTCTTC
many	TRBV5-5	NA	TRBJ1-1	CASSLLDPKGAEAFF	TGTGCCAGCAGCTTACTGGACCCCAAAGGGGCTGAAGCTTTCTTT
NA	TRBV11-1	TRBD1	TRBJ1-2	CASRKWTGISTNYGYTF	TGTGCCAGCAGAAAATGGACAGGGATATCAACTAACTATGGCTACACCTTC
NA	TRBV11-2	TRBD1	TRBJ2-7	CASSLTGAEQYF	TGTGCCAGCAGCTTAACAGGGGCTGAGCAGTACTTC
NA	TRBV12-3/TRBV12-4	NA	TRBJ1-4	CASSLSTTGGNEKLFF	TGTGCCAGCAGTCTTAGCACGACAGGAGGAAATGAAAAACTGTTTTTT
few	TRBV12-3/TRBV12-4	NA	TRBJ1-1	CASSLVGTNTEAFF	TGTGCCAGCAGTTTAGTCGGCACGAACACTGAAGCTTTCTTT
once	TRBV3-1	NA	TRBJ2-2	CASSLDYTGELFF	TGTGCCAGCTCCTTGGACTACACCGGGGAGCTGTTTTTT
many	TRBV6-1	NA	TRBJ1-1	CASTTKTGEAFF	TGTGCCAGCACCACTAAGACAGGTGAAGCTTTCTTT
once	TRBV7-2	NA	TRBJ2-7	CASSLTEVYEQYF	TGTGCCAGCAGCTTGACAGAGGTCTACGAGCAGTACTTC
medium-sized	TRBV7-2	NA	TRBJ1-2	CASSLARARGLNYGYTF	TGTGCCAGCAGCTTAGCGCGGGCCAGGGGCCTTAACTATGGCTACACCTTC
NA	TRBV7-2	NA	TRBJ2-3	CASSACGSKNSF	TGTGCCAGCAGCGCTTGTGGGTCAAAGAACTCTTTT
medium-sized	TRBV7-9	NA	TRBJ2-1	CASRLSRINEQFF	TGTGCCAGCAGGCTTTCCCGAATCAATGAGCAGTTCTTC
many	TRBV4-1	NA	TRBJ2-5	CASSPWTRGGETQYF	TGCGCCAGCAGCCCCTGGACCAGGGGAGGAGAGACCCAGTACTTC
few	TRBV2	TRBD1	TRBJ1-1	CASKTGEGNTEAFF	TGTGCCAGTAAAACAGGGGAGGGGAACACTGAAGCTTTCTTT
many	TRBV4-3	NA	TRBJ2-3	CASSQAGSSTDTQYF	TGCGCCAGCAGCCAAGCGGGGAGTAGCACAGATACGCAGTATTTT
NA	TRBV20-1	TRBD1	TRBJ2-1	CSAVGGRDRGRNEQFF	TGCAGTGCCGTAGGAGGCCGGGACAGGGGTAGGAATGAGCAGTTCTTC
few	TRBV6-1	NA	TRBJ1-2	CASSQEGGHYVYTF	TGTGCCAGCAGTCAGGAGGGGGGTCACTATGTCTACACCTTC
NA	TRBV7-2	NA	TRBJ2-7	CASSWTVSSYEQYF	TGTGCCAGCAGCTGGACAGTAAGCTCCTACGAGCAGTACTTC
medium-sized	TRBV6-1	TRBD1	TRBJ2-7	CASSLTGTGAYEQYF	TGTGCCAGCAGTCTTACCGGGACAGGGGCCTACGAGCAGTACTTC
few	TRBV7-2	NA	TRBJ2-1	CASSLALGVYNEQFF	TGTGCCAGCAGCTTAGCGTTGGGAGTCTACAATGAGCAGTTCTTC
many	TRBV24-1	NA	TRBJ2-4	CAPVAPKTGKNIQYF	TGTGCCCCCGTGGCCCCAAAAACGGGCAAAAACATTCAGTACTTC
medium-sized	TRBV7-2	NA	TRBJ2-3	CASSSDFVAQYF	TGTGCCAGCAGCTCAGACTTTGTTGCGCAGTATTTT
few	TRBV15	TRBD2	TRBJ2-7	CATSTLAGGQEQYF	TGTGCCACCTCAACCCTAGCGGGAGGTCAGGAGCAGTACTTC
NA	TRBV6-2/TRBV6-3	NA	TRBJ2-7	CASSWAFVHEQYF	TGTGCCAGCAGCTGGGCGTTTGTCCACGAGCAGTACTTC
NA	TRBV12-3/TRBV12-4	NA	TRBJ2-1	CASRPNLATGSYNEQFF	TGTGCCAGCAGACCCAATCTAGCGACCGGCTCCTACAATGAGCAGTTCTTC
NA	TRBV11-3	TRBD2	TRBJ2-5	CASSGLAGETQYF	TGTGCCAGCAGCGGACTAGCGGGAGAGACCCAGTACTTC
NA	TRBV6-5	NA	TRBJ1-6	CASSYEAGLNSPLHF	TGTGCCAGCAGTTACGAGGCAGGTCTTAATTCACCCCTCCACTTT
medium-sized	TRBV24-1	NA	TRBJ2-1	CATSAGGAYNEQFF	TGTGCCACCAGTGCCGGGGGCGCCTACAATGAGCAGTTCTTC
few	TRBV2	TRBD1	TRBJ2-7	CASSTGDSYEQYF	TGTGCCAGCAGTACAGGGGATTCCTACGAGCAGTACTTC
NA	TRBV12-3/TRBV12-4	NA	TRBJ2-1	CASSFFGTDSYNEQFF	TGTGCCAGCAGTTTCTTCGGTACAGATTCCTACAATGAGCAGTTCTTC
many	TRBV19	NA	TRBJ1-5	CASSIPPPNQPQHF	TGTGCCAGTAGTATCCCACCACCCAATCAGCCCCAGCATTTT
NA	TRBV27	NA	TRBJ2-7	CASSQLQANYEQYF	TGTGCCAGCAGTCAGCTACAGGCTAATTACGAGCAGTACTTC